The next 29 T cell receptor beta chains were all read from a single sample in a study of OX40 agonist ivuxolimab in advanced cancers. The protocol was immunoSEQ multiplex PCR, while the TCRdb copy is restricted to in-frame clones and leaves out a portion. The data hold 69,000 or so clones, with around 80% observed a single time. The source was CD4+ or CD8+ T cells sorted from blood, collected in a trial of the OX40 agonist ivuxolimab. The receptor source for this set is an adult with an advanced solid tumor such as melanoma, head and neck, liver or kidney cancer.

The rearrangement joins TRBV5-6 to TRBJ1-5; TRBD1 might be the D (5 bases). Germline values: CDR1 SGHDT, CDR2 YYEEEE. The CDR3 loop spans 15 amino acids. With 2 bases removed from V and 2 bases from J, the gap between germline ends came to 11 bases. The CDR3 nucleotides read TGTGCCAGCAGCTTCCTCGGGGGGGGCAATCAGCCCCAGCATTTT. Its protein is CASSFLGGGNQPQHF.

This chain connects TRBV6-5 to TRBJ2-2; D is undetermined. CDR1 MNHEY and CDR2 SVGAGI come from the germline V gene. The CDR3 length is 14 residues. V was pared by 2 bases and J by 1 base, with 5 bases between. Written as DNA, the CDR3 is TGTGCCAGCAGTTACGGAGAGAACACCGGGGAGCTGTTTTTT. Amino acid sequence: CASSYGENTGELFF.

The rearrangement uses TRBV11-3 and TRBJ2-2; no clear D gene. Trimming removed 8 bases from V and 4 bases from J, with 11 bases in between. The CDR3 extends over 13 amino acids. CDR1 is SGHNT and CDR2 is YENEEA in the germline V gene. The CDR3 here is CASSLWGTGELFF. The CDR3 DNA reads TGTGCCAGCTCCCTATGGGGCACCGGGGAGCTGTTTTTT.

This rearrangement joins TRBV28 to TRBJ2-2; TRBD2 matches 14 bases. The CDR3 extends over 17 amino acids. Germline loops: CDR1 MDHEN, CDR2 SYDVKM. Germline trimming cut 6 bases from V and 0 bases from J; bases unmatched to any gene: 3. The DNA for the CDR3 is TGTGCCAGCAGGACTAGCGGGGGGGTTACGAACACCGGGGAGCTGTTTTTT. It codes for CASRTSGGVTNTGELFF.

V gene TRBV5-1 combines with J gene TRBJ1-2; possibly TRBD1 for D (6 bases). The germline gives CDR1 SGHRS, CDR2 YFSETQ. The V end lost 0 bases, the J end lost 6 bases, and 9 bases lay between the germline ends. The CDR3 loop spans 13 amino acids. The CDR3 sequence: CASSLGAGDGYTF. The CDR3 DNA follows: TGCGCCAGCAGCTTGGGGGCAGGGGATGGCTACACCTTC. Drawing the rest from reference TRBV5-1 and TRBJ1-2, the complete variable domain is KAGVTQTPRYLIKTRGQQVTLSCSPISGHRSVSWYQQTPGQGLQFLFEYFSETQRNKGNFPGRFSGRQFSNSRSEMNVSTLELGDSALYLCASSLGAGDGYTFGSGTRLTVV.

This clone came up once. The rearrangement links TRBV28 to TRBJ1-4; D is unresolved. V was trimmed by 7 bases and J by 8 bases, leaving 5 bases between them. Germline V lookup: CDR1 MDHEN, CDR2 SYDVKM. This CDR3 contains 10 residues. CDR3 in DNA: TGTGCCAGCAAGTCCGAAAAACTGTTTTTT. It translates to CASKSEKLFF.

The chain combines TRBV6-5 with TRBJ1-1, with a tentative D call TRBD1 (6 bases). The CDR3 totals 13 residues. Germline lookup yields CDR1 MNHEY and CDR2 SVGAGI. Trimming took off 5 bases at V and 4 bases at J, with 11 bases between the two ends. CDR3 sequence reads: CASSPQGGTEAFF. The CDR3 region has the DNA TGTGCCAGCAGTCCACAGGGAGGCACTGAAGCTTTCTTT.

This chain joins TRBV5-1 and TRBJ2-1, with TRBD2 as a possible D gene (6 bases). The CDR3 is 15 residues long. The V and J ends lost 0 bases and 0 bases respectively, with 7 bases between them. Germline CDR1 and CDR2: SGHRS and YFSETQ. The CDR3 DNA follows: TGCGCCAGCAGCTTGGGGGACTTCTCCTACAATGAGCAGTTCTTC. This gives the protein CASSLGDFSYNEQFF.

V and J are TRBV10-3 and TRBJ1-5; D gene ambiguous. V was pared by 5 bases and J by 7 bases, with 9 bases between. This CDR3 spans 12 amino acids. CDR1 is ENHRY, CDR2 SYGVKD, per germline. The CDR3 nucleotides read TGTGCCATCAGTTCGGTGGGGCAGCCCCAGCATTTT. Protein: CAISSVGQPQHF.

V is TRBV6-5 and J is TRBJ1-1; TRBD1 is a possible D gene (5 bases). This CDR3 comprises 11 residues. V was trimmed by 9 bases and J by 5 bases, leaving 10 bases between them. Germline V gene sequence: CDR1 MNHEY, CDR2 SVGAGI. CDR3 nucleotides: TGTGCCAGTTTGGGGGGAACTGAAGCTTTCTTT. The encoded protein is CASLGGTEAFF.

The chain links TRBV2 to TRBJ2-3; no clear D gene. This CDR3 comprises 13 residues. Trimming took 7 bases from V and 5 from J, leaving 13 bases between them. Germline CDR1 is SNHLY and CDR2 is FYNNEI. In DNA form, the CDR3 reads TGTGCCAGCACGGCCAGAGCCGTAGATACGCAGTATTTT. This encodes CASTARAVDTQYF. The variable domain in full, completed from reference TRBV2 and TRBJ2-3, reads EPEVTQTPSHQVTQMGQEVILRCVPISNHLYFYWYRQILGQKVEFLVSFYNNEISEKSEIFDDQFSVERPDGSNFTLKIRSTKLEDSAMYFCASTARAVDTQYFGPGTRLTVL.

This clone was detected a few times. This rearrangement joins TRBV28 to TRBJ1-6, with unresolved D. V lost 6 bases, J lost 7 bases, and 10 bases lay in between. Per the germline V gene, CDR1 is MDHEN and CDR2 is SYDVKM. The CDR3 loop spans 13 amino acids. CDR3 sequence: CASRPPTNSPLHF. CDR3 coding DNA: TGTGCCAGCAGACCGCCCACGAATTCACCCCTCCACTTT.

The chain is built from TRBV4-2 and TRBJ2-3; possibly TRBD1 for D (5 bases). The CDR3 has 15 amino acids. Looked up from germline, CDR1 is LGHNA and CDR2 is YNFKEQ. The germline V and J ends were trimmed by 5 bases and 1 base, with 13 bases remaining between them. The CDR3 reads CASSSSGAGTDTQYF. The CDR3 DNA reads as TGTGCCAGCAGCTCCAGTGGGGCTGGCACAGATACGCAGTATTTT.

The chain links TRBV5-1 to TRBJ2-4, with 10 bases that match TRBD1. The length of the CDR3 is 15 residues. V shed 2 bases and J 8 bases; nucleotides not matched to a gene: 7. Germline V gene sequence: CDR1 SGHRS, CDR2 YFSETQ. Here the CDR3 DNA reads TGCGCCAGCAGCTTTGGACAGGGGACAGGGGACATTCAGTACTTC. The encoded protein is CASSFGQGTGDIQYF.

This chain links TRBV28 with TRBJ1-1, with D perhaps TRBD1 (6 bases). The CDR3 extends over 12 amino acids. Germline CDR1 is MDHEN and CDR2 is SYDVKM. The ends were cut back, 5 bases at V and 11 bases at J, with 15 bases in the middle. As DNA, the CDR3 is TGTGCCAGCAGTCCCCTTGGGGGCCAGGCTTTCTTT. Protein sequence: CASSPLGGQAFF.

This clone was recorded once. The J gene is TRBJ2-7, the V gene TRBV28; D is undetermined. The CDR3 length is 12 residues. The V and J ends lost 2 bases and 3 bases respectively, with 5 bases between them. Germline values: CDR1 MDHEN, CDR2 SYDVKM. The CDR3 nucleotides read TGTGCCAGCAGTTTAATGGGCTACGAGCAGTACTTC. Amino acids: CASSLMGYEQYF.

This CDR3 reads CASSLEAGVTEAFF. As DNA, the CDR3 is TGCGCCAGCAGCTTGGAAGCAGGGGTAACTGAAGCTTTCTTT. The chain combines TRBV5-1 with TRBJ1-1, with D tentatively TRBD1 (6 bases). Germline V gives CDR1 SGHRS, CDR2 YFSETQ. The germline V and J ends were trimmed by 0 bases and 5 bases, with 11 bases remaining between them. There are 14 residues in the CDR3.

The CDR3 DNA is TGTGCCAGCAGTTTTCTCCAGGGGCGGCCCCAGCATTTT. It yields the protein CASSFLQGRPQHF. The chain combines TRBV28 with TRBJ1-5, with D perhaps matching TRBD1 (6 bases). From germline, CDR1 is MDHEN and CDR2 SYDVKM. Deletions cut 3 bases from V and 9 bases from J, with 12 bases between. This CDR3 spans 13 amino acids.

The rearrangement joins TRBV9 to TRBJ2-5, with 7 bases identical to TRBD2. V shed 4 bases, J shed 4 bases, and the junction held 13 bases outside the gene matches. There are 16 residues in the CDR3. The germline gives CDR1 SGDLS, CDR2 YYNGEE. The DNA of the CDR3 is TGTGCCAGCAGCACCCTCTCGGGGGGAACAGGAGAGACCCAGTACTTC. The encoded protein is CASSTLSGGTGETQYF. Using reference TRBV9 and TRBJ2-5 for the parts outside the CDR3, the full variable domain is DSGVTQTPKHLITATGQRVTLRCSPRSGDLSVYWYQQSLDQGLQFLIQYYNGEERAKGNILERFSAQQFPDLHSELNLSSLELGDSALYFCASSTLSGGTGETQYFGPGTRLLVL.

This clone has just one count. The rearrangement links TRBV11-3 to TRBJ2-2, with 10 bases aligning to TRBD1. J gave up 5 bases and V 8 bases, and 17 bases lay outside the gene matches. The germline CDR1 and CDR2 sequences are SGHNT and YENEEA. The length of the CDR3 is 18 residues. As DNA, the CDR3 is TGTGCCAGCCGCCGTCCTTACCGGGACAGGGGTATAACCGGGGAGCTGTTTTTT. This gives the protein CASRRPYRDRGITGELFF.

The CDR3 DNA sequence: TGTGCCAGCAGTGAAAGTCGGTTACAGGTCAATGAAAAACTGTTTTTT. This sequence encodes CASSESRLQVNEKLFF. The chain links TRBV6-1 to TRBJ1-4, with D possibly being TRBD1 (5 bases). CDR3 size: 16 residues. Per germline, CDR1 MNHNS and CDR2 SASEGT. Trimming removed 2 bases at V and 5 bases at J, with 15 bases between.

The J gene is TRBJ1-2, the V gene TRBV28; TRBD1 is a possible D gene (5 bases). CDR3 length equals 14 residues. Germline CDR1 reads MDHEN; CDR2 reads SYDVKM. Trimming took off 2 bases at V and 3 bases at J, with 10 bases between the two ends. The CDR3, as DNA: TGTGCCAGCAGTTTAACCCCCAGGGACTATGGCTACACCTTC. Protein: CASSLTPRDYGYTF.

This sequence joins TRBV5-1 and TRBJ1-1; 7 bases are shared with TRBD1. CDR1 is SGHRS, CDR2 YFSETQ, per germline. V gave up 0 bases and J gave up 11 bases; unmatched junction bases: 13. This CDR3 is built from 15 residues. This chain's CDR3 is CASSLDPTGPLAAFF. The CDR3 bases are TGCGCCAGCAGCTTGGATCCGACAGGGCCCTTAGCGGCTTTCTTT.

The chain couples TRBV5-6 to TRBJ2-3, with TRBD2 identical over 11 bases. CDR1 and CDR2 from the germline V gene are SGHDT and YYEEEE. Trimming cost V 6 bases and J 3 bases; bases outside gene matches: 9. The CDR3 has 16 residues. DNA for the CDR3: TGTGCCAGCACCTTACTGACTAGCGGGATAACAGATACGCAGTATTTT. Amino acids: CASTLLTSGITDTQYF.

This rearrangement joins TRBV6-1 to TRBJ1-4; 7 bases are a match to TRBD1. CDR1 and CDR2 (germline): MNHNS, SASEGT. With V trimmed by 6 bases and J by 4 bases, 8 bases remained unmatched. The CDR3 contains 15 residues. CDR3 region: CASREAQGLNEKLFF. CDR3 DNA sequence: TGTGCCAGCAGGGAGGCACAGGGGCTTAATGAAAAACTGTTTTTT.

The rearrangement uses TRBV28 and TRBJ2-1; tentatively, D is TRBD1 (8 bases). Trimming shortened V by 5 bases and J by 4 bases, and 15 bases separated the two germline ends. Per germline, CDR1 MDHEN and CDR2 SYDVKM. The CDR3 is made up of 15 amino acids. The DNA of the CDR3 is TGTGCCAGCAGTACCGTACAGGGGGGGTACAATGAGCAGTTCTTC. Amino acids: CASSTVQGGYNEQFF.

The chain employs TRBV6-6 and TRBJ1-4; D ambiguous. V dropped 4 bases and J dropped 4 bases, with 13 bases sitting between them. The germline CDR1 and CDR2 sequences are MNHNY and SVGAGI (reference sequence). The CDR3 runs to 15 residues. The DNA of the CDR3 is TGTGCCAGCAGTTTCCCGACGGGGTATAATGAAAAACTGTTTTTT. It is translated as CASSFPTGYNEKLFF.

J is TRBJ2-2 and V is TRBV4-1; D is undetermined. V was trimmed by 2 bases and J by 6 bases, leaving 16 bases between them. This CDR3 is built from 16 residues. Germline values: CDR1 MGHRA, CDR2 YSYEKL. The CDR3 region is CASSQFRLFDPGELFF. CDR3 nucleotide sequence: TGCGCCAGCAGCCAATTTAGACTTTTTGACCCCGGGGAGCTGTTTTTT.

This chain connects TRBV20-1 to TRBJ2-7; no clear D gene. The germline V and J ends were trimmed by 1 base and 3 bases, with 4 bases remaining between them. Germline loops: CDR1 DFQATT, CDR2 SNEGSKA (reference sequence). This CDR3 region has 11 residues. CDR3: CSARALYEQYF. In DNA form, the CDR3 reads TGCAGTGCTAGAGCACTCTACGAGCAGTACTTC.